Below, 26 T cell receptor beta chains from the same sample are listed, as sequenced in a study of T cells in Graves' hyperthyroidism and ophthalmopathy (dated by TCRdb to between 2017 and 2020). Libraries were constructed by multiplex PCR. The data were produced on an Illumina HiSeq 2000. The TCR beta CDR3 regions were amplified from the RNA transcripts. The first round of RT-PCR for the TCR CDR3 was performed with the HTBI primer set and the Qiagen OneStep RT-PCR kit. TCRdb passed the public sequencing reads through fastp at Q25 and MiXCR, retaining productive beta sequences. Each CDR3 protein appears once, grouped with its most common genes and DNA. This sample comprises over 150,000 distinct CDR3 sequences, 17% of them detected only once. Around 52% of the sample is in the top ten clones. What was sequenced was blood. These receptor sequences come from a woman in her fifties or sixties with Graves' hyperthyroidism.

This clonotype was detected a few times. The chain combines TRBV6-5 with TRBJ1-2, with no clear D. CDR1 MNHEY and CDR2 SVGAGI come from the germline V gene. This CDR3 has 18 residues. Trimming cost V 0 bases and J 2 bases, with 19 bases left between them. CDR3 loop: CASSYSSSYLAENYGYTF. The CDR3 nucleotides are TGTGCCAGCAGTTACTCGAGCTCTTACTTGGCGGAGAACTATGGCTACACCTTC.

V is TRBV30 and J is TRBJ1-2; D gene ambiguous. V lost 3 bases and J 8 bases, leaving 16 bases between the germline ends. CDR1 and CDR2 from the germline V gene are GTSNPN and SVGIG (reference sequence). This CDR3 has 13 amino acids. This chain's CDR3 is CAWSLKAVRGYTF. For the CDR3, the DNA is TGTGCCTGGAGCCTAAAGGCGGTTAGGGGCTACACCTTC.

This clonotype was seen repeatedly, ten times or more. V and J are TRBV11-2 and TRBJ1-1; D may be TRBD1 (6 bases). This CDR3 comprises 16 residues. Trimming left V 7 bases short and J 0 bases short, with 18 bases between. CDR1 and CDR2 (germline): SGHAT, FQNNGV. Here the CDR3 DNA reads TGTGCCAGCAACCTAATGGGGGGCTCTATGAACACTGAAGCTTTCTTT. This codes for CASNLMGGSMNTEAFF. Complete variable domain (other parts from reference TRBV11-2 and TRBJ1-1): EAGVAQSPRYKIIEKRQSVAFWCNPISGHATLYWYQQILGQGPKLLIQFQNNGVVDDSQLPKDRFSAERLKGVDSTLKIQPAKLEDSAVYLCASNLMGGSMNTEAFFGQGTRLTVV.

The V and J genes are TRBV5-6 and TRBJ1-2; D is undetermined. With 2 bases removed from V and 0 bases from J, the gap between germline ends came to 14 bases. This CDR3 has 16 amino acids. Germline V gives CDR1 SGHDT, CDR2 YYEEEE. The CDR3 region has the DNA TGTGCCAGCAGCTTCTTCACAGCCAGTACTAACTATGGCTACACCTTC. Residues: CASSFFTASTNYGYTF.

The CDR3 protein is CASRPGQGTSGSYPDTQYF. The CDR3 DNA reads as TGTGCCAGCAGACCGGGACAGGGGACTAGCGGGAGTTATCCAGATACGCAGTATTTT. The chain couples TRBV10-3 to TRBJ2-3; 14 bases agree with TRBD2. V shed 10 bases and J 4 bases; nucleotides not matched to a gene: 19. Germline V gives CDR1 ENHRY, CDR2 SYGVKD. This CDR3 comprises 19 residues.

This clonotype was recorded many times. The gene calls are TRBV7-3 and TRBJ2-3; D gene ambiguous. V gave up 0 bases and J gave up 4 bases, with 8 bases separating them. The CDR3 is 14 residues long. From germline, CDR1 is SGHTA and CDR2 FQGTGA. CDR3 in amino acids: CASSLTPVPDTQYF. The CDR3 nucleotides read TGTGCCAGCAGCTTAACTCCGGTGCCAGATACGCAGTATTTT. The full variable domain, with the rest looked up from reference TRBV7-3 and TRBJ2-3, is GAGVSQTPSNKVTEKGKYVELRCDPISGHTALYWYRQSLGQGPEFLIYFQGTGAADDSGLPNDRFFAVRPEGSVSTLKIQRTERGDSAVYLCASSLTPVPDTQYFGPGTRLTVL.

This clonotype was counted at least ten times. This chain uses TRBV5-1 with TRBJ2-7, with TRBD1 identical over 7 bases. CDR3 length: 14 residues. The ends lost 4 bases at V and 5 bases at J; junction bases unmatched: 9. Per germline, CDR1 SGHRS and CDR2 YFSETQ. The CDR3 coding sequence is TGCGCCAGCAGCAAGGGACAGCCCCCCCACGAGCAGTACTTC. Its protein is CASSKGQPPHEQYF.

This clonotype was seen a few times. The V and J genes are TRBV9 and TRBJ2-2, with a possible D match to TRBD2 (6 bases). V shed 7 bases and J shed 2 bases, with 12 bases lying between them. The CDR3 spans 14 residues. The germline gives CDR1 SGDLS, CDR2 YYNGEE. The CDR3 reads CASSETSNTGELFF. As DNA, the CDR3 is TGTGCCAGCTCGGAGACTAGTAACACCGGGGAGCTGTTTTTT.

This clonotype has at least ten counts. CDR3: CASSFLFSLGAPPDYGYTF. The CDR3 DNA follows: TGTGCCAGCAGTTTTCTCTTTTCGCTGGGGGCCCCGCCGGACTATGGCTACACCTTC. The V gene is TRBV28, the J gene TRBJ1-2, with D perhaps matching TRBD1 (6 bases). Germline assignment: CDR1 MDHEN and CDR2 SYDVKM. With 3 bases removed from V and 3 bases from J, the gap between germline ends came to 26 bases. The CDR3 is made up of 19 amino acids.

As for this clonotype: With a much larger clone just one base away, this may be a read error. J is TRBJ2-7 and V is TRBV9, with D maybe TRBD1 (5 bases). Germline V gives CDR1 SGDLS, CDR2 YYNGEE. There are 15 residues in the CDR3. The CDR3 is CAGSVGDSPQHEQYF. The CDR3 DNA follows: TGTGCCGGCAGCGTAGGTGACAGCCCGCAGCACGAGCAGTACTTC. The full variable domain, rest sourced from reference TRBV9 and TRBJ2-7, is DSGVTQTPKHLITATGQRVTLRCSPRSGDLSVYWYQQSLDQGLQFLIQYYNGEERAKGNILERFSAQQFPDLHSELNLSSLELGDSALYFCAGSVGDSPQHEQYFGPGTRLTVT.

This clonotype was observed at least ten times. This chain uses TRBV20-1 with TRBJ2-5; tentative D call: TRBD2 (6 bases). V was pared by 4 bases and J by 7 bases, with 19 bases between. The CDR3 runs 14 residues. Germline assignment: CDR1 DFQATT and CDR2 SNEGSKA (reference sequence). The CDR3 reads CSAKRRAPGVTQYF. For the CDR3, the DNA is TGCAGTGCTAAAAGAAGGGCCCCGGGGGTGACCCAGTACTTC.

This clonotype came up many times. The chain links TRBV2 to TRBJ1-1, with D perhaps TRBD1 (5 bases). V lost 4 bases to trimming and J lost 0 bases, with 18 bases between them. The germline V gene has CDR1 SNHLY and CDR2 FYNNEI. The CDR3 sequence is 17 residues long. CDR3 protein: CASSGPGLGVMNTEAFF. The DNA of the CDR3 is TGTGCCAGCAGTGGGCCAGGCCTGGGGGTTATGAACACTGAAGCTTTCTTT. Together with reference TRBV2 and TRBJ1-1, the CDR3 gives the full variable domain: EPEVTQTPSHQVTQMGQEVILRCVPISNHLYFYWYRQILGQKVEFLVSFYNNEISEKSEIFDDQFSVERPDGSNFTLKIRSTKLEDSAMYFCASSGPGLGVMNTEAFFGQGTRLTVV.

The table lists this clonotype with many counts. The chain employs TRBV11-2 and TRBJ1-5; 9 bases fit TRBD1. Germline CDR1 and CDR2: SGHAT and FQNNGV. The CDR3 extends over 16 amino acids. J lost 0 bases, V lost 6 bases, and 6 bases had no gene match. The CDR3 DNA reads TGTGCCAGCAGACTCGGACAGGGGCATAGCAATCAGCCCCAGCATTTT. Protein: CASRLGQGHSNQPQHF.

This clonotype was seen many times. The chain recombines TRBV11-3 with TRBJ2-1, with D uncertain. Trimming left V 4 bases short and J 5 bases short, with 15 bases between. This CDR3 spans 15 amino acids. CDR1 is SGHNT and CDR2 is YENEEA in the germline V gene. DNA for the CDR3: TGTGCCAGCAGCTACTCGTTTGGCCGAGACAATGAGCAGTTCTTC. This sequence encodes CASSYSFGRDNEQFF.

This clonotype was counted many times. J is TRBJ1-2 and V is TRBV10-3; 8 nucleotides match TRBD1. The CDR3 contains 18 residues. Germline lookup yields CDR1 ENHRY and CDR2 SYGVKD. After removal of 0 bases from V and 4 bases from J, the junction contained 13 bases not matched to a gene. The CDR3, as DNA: TGTGCCATCAGTGAGTCAGCAGGGGGCGCAGCTAAGGGCTATGGCTACACCTTC. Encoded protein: CAISESAGGAAKGYGYTF.

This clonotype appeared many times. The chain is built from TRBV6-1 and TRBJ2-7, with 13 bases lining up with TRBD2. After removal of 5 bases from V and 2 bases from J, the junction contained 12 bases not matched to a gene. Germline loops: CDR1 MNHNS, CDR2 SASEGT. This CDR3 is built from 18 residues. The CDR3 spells CASSYLGLAGEKAYEQYF. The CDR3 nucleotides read TGTGCCAGCAGTTACCTAGGACTAGCGGGAGAGAAGGCCTACGAGCAGTACTTC.

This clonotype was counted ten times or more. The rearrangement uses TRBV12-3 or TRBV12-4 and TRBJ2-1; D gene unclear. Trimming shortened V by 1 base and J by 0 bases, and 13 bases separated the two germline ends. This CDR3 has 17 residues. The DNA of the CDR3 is TGTGCCAGCAGTTTAGGGGTAGGTGAGAGCTCCTACAATGAGCAGTTCTTC. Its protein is CASSLGVGESSYNEQFF.

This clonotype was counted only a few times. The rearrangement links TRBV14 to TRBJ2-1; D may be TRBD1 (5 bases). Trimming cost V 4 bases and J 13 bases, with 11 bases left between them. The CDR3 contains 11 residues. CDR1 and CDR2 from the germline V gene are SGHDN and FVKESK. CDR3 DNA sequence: TGTGCCAGCAGCCGAGGACACCTTCAGTTCTTC. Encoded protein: CASSRGHLQFF. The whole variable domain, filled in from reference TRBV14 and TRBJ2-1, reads EAGVTQFPSHSVIEKGQTVTLRCDPISGHDNLYWYRRVMGKEIKFLLHFVKESKQDESGMPNNRFLAERTGGTYSTLKVQPAELEDSGVYFCASSRGHLQFFGPGTRLTVL.

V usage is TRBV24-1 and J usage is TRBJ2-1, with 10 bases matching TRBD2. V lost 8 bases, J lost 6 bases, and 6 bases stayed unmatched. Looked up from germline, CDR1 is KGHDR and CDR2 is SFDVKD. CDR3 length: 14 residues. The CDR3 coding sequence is TGTGCCACCACCCAGGCTAGCGGGAGCAATGAGCAGTTCTTC. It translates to CATTQASGSNEQFF.

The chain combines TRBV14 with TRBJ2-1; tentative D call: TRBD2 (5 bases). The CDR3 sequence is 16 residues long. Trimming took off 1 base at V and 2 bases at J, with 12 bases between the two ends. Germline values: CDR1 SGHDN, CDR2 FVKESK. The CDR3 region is CASSQGTGITYNEQFF. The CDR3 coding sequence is TGTGCCAGCAGCCAAGGGACGGGAATCACCTACAATGAGCAGTTCTTC.

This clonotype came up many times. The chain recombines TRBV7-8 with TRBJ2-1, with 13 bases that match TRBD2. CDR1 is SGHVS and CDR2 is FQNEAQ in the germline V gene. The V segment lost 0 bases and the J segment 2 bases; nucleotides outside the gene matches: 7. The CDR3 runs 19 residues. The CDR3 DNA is TGTGCCAGCAGCTTAGCGAGACTAGCGGGAGGCCAAACCTACAATGAGCAGTTCTTC. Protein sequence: CASSLARLAGGQTYNEQFF. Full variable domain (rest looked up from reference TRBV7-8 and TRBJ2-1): GAGVSQSPRYKVAKRGQDVALRCDPISGHVSLFWYQQALGQGPEFLTYFQNEAQLDKSGLPSDRFFAERPEGSVSTLKIQRTQQEDSAVYLCASSLARLAGGQTYNEQFFGPGTRLTVL.

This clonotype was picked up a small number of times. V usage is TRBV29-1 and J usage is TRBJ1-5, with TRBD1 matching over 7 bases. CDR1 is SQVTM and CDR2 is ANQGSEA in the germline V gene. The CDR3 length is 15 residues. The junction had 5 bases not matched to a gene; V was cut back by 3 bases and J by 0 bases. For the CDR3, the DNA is TGCAGCGTTGATTTCGGGACAGATAGCAATCAGCCCCAGCATTTT. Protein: CSVDFGTDSNQPQHF.

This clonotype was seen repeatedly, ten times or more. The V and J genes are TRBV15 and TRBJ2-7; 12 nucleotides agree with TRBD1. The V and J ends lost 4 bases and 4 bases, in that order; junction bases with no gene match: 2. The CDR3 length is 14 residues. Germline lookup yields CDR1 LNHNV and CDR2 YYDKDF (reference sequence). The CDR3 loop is CATSTGQGAYEQYF. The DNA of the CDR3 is TGTGCCACCAGCACGGGACAGGGGGCGTACGAGCAGTACTTC.

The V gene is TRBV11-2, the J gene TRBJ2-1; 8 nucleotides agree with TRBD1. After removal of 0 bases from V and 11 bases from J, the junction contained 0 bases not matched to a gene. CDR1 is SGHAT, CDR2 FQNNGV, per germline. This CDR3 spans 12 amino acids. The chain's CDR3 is CASSLDRGQQFF. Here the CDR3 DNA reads TGTGCCAGCAGCTTAGACAGGGGGCAGCAGTTCTTC. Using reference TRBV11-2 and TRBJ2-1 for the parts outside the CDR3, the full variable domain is EAGVAQSPRYKIIEKRQSVAFWCNPISGHATLYWYQQILGQGPKLLIQFQNNGVVDDSQLPKDRFSAERLKGVDSTLKIQPAKLEDSAVYLCASSLDRGQQFFGPGTRLTVL.

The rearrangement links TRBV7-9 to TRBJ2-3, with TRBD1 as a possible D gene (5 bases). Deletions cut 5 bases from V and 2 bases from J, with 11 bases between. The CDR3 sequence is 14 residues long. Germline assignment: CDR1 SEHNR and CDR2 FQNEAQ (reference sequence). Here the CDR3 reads CASSRYRNTDTQYF. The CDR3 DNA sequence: TGTGCCAGCAGCCGGTACAGGAACACAGATACGCAGTATTTT.

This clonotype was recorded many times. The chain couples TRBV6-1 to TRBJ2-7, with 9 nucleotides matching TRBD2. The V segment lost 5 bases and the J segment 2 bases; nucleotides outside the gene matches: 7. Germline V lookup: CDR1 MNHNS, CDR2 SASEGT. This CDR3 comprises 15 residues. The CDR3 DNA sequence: TGTGCCAGCAGTTACAATCTAGCGGGACCCTACGAGCAGTACTTC. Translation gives CASSYNLAGPYEQYF.